This T cell receptor (beta chain) was obtained from a study of blood T cell repertoires in COVID-19. Across the whole study: Donors in the United States, Italy and Spain gave samples during acute or convalescent COVID-19. PBMCs, B-cell-depleted T cells, or T cells were the source of the cDNA or gDNA that made up the material.

Clones were read by immunoSEQ multiplex PCR, and TCRdb kept only the in-frame ones, dropping some. The sample contains about 120,000 clones, more than 70% of which appear only once. V was trimmed by 3 bases and J by 0 bases, leaving 17 bases between them. The CDR3 is 17 residues long. Germline loops: CDR1 MDHEN, CDR2 SYDVKM. This clone has a handful of counts. The chain combines TRBV28 with TRBJ1-2; D might be TRBD1 (6 bases). Sequenced sample: peripheral blood. This TCR was sampled from a man between 65 and 79 years old with acute or convalescent COVID-19. CDR3 sequence (DNA): TGTGCCAGCAGTTTGGGCGGGGGCCTCCCCACTAACTATGGCTACACCTTC. Translating it yields CASSLGGGLPTNYGYTF.